One T cell receptor beta chain is described in this entry. The sample comes from a study of monozygotic twins with inflammatory bowel disease. The CDR3 extends over 14 amino acids. TCRdb reprocessed the 5' RACE reads, with one entry per CDR3 protein and no DNA. The sample's table shows about 210,000 distinct CDR3 sequences. This TCR was recovered from a human donor with ulcerative colitis or Crohn's disease, or a healthy co-twin of an affected twin (not recorded which). The V gene is TRBV21-1, the J gene TRBJ1-3. TRBV21-1 is noted as a pseudogene. Sequences were obtained from blood. The CDR3 sequence is CASSWGWRRKPIYF.